This T cell receptor (beta chain) was recovered during a study of neurological immune-mediated disorders. Sorted libraries were derived from 850,000 to 1,000,000 CD4+ or CD8+ T cells. A single record per CDR3 protein comes from TCRdb applying MiXCR to the 5' RACE reads. The sample has 20,000 to 25,000 distinct CDR3 sequences, roughly 6.2% seen once; the top ten hold less than 55%. The table lists this clonotype with many counts. With 4 bases removed from V and 0 bases from J, the gap between germline ends came to 10 bases. The CDR3 totals 14 residues. Germline CDR1 and CDR2: SGHTA and FQGTGA. Sequenced: CD8+ T cells from blood. The rearrangement joins TRBV7-3 to TRBJ2-7; perhaps D is TRBD1 or TRBD2 (5 bases each). The source of this sequence is a man younger than 35 in good health. Here the CDR3 DNA reads TGTGCCAGCAGCTCCGGGACGTTCTCCTACGAGCAGTACTTC. Its translation: CASSSGTFSYEQYF. Looking up the rest from reference TRBV7-3 and TRBJ2-7 gives the full variable domain: GAGVSQTPSNKVTEKGKYVELRCDPISGHTALYWYRQSLGQGPEFLIYFQGTGAADDSGLPNDRFFAVRPEGSVSTLKIQRTERGDSAVYLCASSSGTFSYEQYFGPGTRLTVT.